This T cell receptor (beta chain) was profiled in a study of a mutant IDH1 vaccine in newly diagnosed glioma. About the study: Most had both radiotherapy and temozolomide beforehand; others had only one.

Indicated time point: baseline, week 1 (first vaccination visit). The treatment: pre-vaccination baseline after standard-of-care therapy. Donors had new WHO grade 3 or 4 IDH1-mutant, ATRX-lost astrocytomas. Germline V gene data show CDR1 as MNHEY and CDR2 as SVGAGI. The CDR3 covers 14 residues. Unmatched junction bases numbered 4, after V lost 8 bases and J lost 2 bases. Sequencing was performed with immunoSEQ multiplex PCR; in TCRdb, only in-frame clones are kept and a portion is missing. The sample has about 67,000 clones, around 80% seen once. This rearrangement joins TRBV6-5 to TRBJ2-7; 12 nucleotides align to TRBD2. This TCR was recovered from a woman aged 18-30 years with glioma. Some clones in this sample may be carry-over from other donors' samples. The material sequenced was peripheral blood mononuclear cells (PBMCs), taken from a glioma patient treated with radiotherapy, temozolomide or both. The CDR3, as DNA: TGTGCCAGCCAGCTAGCGGGAGGGACCTACGAGCAGTACTTC. Its translation is CASQLAGGTYEQYF.